This T cell receptor beta chain was sequenced in a study of tumor-infiltrating lymphocytes in primary liver carcinoma. A few counts support this clonotype. Starting material for RNA and DNA co-extraction consisted of 20-30 mg of unsorted bulk tissue. Priming with a constant-region primer yielded TCR beta cDNA from around 540 ng total RNA. Slightly modified ARM-PCR with three nested multiplex PCR rounds yielded TCR beta libraries. The first two PCR rounds used TRBV1-TRBV30 primers with a Cbeta primer, approximately 10 cycles each. TCRdb recomputed calls from the multiplex PCR reads with MiXCR, one row per CDR3 protein. The sample shows about 210,000 distinct CDR3 sequences, about 82% of them seen only once. The CDR3 runs to 13 residues. Germline-derived CDR1 and CDR2 are MNHEY and SVGAGI.

The sequencing input was tumor tissue from primary liver carcinoma. The chain recombines TRBV6-5 with TRBJ2-7, with a weak D call TRBD2 (5 bases). The clonotype comes from a man between 35 and 55 years old with primary liver carcinoma and hepatitis B virus infection. CDR3 DNA: TGTGCTAGCCTTATACTAGGCTCCTACGAGCAGTACTTC. This sequence encodes CASLILGSYEQYF.